This T cell receptor beta chain originates from a study of blood T cell repertoires in COVID-19. The overall study: The United States, Italy and Spain supplied acute and convalescent COVID-19 samples. The analysed material was cDNA or gDNA that came from T cells, B-cell-depleted T cells, or PBMCs.

Those enrolled, adults aged roughly 18 to 100 years, came from about 24 US areas. Recovered status in Cohort 3 required two negative PCRs, clearance, or symptom resolution. Clones were read by immunoSEQ multiplex PCR, and TCRdb kept only the in-frame ones, dropping some. The repertoire has roughly 400,000 clones, over 75% of them found once; the top ten carry 1% to 1.3%. This CDR3 is 17 amino acids long. CDR1 and CDR2 from the germline V gene are SGHKS and YYEKEE (reference sequence). With V trimmed by 4 bases and J by 3 bases, 10 bases remained unmatched. This TCR came from a man aged 25 to 40 who had recovered from COVID-19. Sequenced material: PBMCs or T cells enriched from blood (not recorded which). The gene calls are TRBV5-5 and TRBJ1-6; 7 nucleotides agree with TRBD1. CDR3 DNA: TGTGCCAGCAGCGAACGTCGACAGGGAGGCTATAATTCACCCCTCCACTTT. Its translation: CASSERRQGGYNSPLHF.